A single sample gave rise to the 16 T cell receptor beta chains below, sequenced in a study of spatial heterogeneity in lung cancer. Overall study findings and caveats: Tumoral mutation counts were tracked by counts of expanded intratumoral alpha and beta TCRs.

These receptors are not linked to any known antigen. As for time point: sample taken at primary tumor resection. TCRdb reanalysed the 5' RACE reads using MiXCR and keeps one entry per CDR3 protein. The sample has a few thousand distinct CDR3 sequences, less than 10% seen once. The specimen was lung tumor tissue, collected at surgery. These TCRs come from a male donor with early-stage non-small cell lung cancer.

This clonotype was seen many times. V and J are TRBV5-1 and TRBJ2-1; the D is unclear. The V gene's germline CDR1 is SGHRS and CDR2 YFSETQ. The CDR3 has 13 amino acids. Trimming stripped 4 bases from V and 6 bases from J, with 11 bases between. The CDR3 loop is CASSEAYPNEQFF. CDR3 nucleotide sequence: TGCGCCAGCAGCGAAGCGTATCCCAATGAGCAGTTCTTC. The entire variable domain, with the rest obtained from reference TRBV5-1 and TRBJ2-1, is as follows: KAGVTQTPRYLIKTRGQQVTLSCSPISGHRSVSWYQQTPGQGLQFLFEYFSETQRNKGNFPGRFSGRQFSNSRSEMNVSTLELGDSALYLCASSEAYPNEQFFGPGTRLTVL.

The chain joins TRBV29-1 to TRBJ2-6; D may be TRBD2 (5 bases). The V gene's germline CDR1 is SQVTM and CDR2 ANQGSEA. The length of the CDR3 is 16 residues. The germline V and J ends were trimmed by 0 bases and 0 bases, with 9 bases remaining between them. CDR3 nucleotides: TGCAGCGTTGAAGAACCCGGGATCTCTGGGGCCAACGTCCTGACTTTC. This gives the protein CSVEEPGISGANVLTF.

V is TRBV11-2 and J is TRBJ2-3, with unresolved D. Germline loops: CDR1 SGHAT, CDR2 FQNNGV. V lost 6 bases to trimming and J lost 0 bases, with 16 bases between them. This CDR3 has 16 amino acids. CDR3 in amino acids: CASSPGVFASTDTQYF. The CDR3 region has the DNA TGTGCCAGCAGTCCTGGGGTCTTTGCTAGCACAGATACGCAGTATTTT.

This clonotype is termed medium-sized. This chain uses TRBV5-4 with TRBJ2-2, with D possibly matching TRBD2 (5 bases). This CDR3 comprises 16 residues. Looked up from germline, CDR1 is SGHNT and CDR2 is YYREEE (reference sequence). The V end was cut by 1 base, the J end by 0 bases, with 10 bases between. CDR3 nucleotides: TGTGCCAGCAGCTTGCGGGGTGGGTCGAACACCGGGGAGCTGTTTTTT. Its protein product is CASSLRGGSNTGELFF. Full variable domain (rest looked up from reference TRBV5-4 and TRBJ2-2): ETGVTQSPTHLIKTRGQQVTLRCSSQSGHNTVSWYQQALGQGPQFIFQYYREEENGRGNFPPRFSGLQFPNYSSELNVNALELDDSALYLCASSLRGGSNTGELFFGEGSRLTVL.

By frequency in the sample, this clonotype is medium-sized. The rearrangement links TRBV19 to TRBJ1-5; D is perhaps TRBD1 (5 bases). Germline CDR1 LNHDA, CDR2 SQIVND (reference sequence). The CDR3 loop spans 17 amino acids. V was shortened by 6 bases and J by 5 bases, with 23 bases between the two germline ends. The CDR3 region is CASSLLPRAGNDQPQHF. Here the CDR3 DNA reads TGTGCCAGTAGCCTCCTCCCCCGGGCAGGGAACGATCAGCCCCAGCATTTT.

This clonotype is labeled as medium-sized. The chain couples TRBV12-3 or TRBV12-4 to TRBJ2-1, with D tentatively TRBD1 (6 bases). Trimming cost V 5 bases and J 0 bases, with 11 bases left between them. The CDR3 has 15 amino acids. CDR3 protein: CASSPQGGSYNEQFF. DNA of the CDR3: TGTGCCAGCAGTCCACAAGGGGGCTCCTACAATGAGCAGTTCTTC.

Relative to its sample, this clonotype is medium-sized. The chain combines TRBV6-5 with TRBJ1-6, with 7 bases matching TRBD1. The CDR3 loop spans 15 amino acids. Germline lookup yields CDR1 MNHEY and CDR2 SVGAGI. After removal of 6 bases from V and 10 bases from J, the junction contained 12 bases not matched to a gene. The CDR3 DNA reads as TGTGCCAGCAGGAGGGACAGCTCCCTAGGCTCACCCCTCCACTTT. Translated: CASRRDSSLGSPLHF.

In its sample, this clonotype ranks as medium-sized (0.01 to 0.1%). V gene TRBV20-1 combines with J gene TRBJ2-1; 8 bases are a match to TRBD1. CDR1 is DFQATT, CDR2 SNEGSKA, per germline (reference sequence). The CDR3 sequence is 15 residues long. Unmatched junction bases numbered 7, after V lost 4 bases and J lost 2 bases. As DNA, the CDR3 is TGCAGTGCTAAGTCCGGGACAGGTCCCTACAATGAGCAGTTCTTC. Translated: CSAKSGTGPYNEQFF.

In its sample, this clonotype ranks as medium-sized (0.01 to 0.1%). The chain carries TRBV28 and TRBJ1-5; D unresolved. CDR3 length equals 15 residues. Germline V gives CDR1 MDHEN, CDR2 SYDVKM. V lost 5 bases to trimming and J lost 4 bases, with 15 bases between them. The CDR3 sequence is CASSLHEGGNQPQHF. The DNA for the CDR3 is TGTGCCAGCAGTCTTCATGAGGGCGGGAATCAGCCCCAGCATTTT.

Judged by abundance, this clonotype is medium-sized. The CDR3 loop reads CASRGTSGYTQYF. The CDR3, as DNA: TGTGCCAGCAGGGGGACTAGCGGTTATACGCAGTATTTT. The rearrangement links TRBV12-3 or TRBV12-4 to TRBJ2-3; 11 bases match TRBD2. The V and J ends lost 6 bases and 7 bases, in that order; junction bases with no gene match: 3. The CDR3 spans 13 residues.

This clonotype is judged medium-sized. The rearrangement links TRBV28 to TRBJ1-2; 11 bases are a match to TRBD1. Germline loops: CDR1 MDHEN, CDR2 SYDVKM. The CDR3 runs 13 residues. J was trimmed by 8 bases and V by 5 bases; bases with no gene match: 4. Written as DNA, the CDR3 is TGTGCCAGCAGTCGGACAGGGGGCGAAGGCTACACCTTC. Translation gives CASSRTGGEGYTF.

This clonotype is judged medium-sized. The chain links TRBV5-6 to TRBJ2-3; the D is unclear. V lost 3 bases to trimming and J lost 5 bases, with 7 bases between them. CDR3 length equals 12 residues. Germline CDR1 reads SGHDT; CDR2 reads YYEEEE. The CDR3 reads CASSWGGDTQYF. In DNA, the CDR3 is TGTGCCAGCAGCTGGGGTGGAGATACGCAGTATTTT.

This clonotype was seen many times. The genes are TRBV28 and TRBJ2-1, with TRBD2 identical over 14 bases. The CDR3 runs to 15 residues. The V gene end was trimmed by 4 bases and the J gene end by 9 bases; junction bases not matched to a gene: 5. Germline values: CDR1 MDHEN, CDR2 SYDVKM. CDR3 nucleotides: TGTGCCAGCAGTTCTAGGGGACTAGCGGGAGTTGAGCAGTTCTTC. This sequence encodes CASSSRGLAGVEQFF.

This clonotype is termed medium-sized. The genes are TRBV6-6 and TRBJ2-3, with TRBD1 identical over 10 bases. Germline loops: CDR1 MNHNY, CDR2 SVGAGI (reference sequence). The ends lost 7 bases at V and 5 bases at J; junction bases unmatched: 12. The CDR3 loop spans 16 amino acids. The CDR3 DNA reads TGTGCCAGCACCCTAGGCGGGACAGGGGATCGAGATACGCAGTATTTT. It translates to CASTLGGTGDRDTQYF.

A few counts support this clonotype. The genes are TRBV28 and TRBJ2-7, with D perhaps matching TRBD1 or TRBD2 (5 bases each). V shed 5 bases and J shed 8 bases, with 19 bases lying between them. The length of the CDR3 is 14 residues. Germline V gene sequence: CDR1 MDHEN, CDR2 SYDVKM. The chain's CDR3 is CASSLGLLGVQQYF. CDR3 sequence (DNA): TGTGCCAGCAGTCTGGGGCTCCTCGGGGTTCAGCAGTACTTC.

This clonotype is termed medium-sized. The V and J genes are TRBV20-1 and TRBJ2-3; D uncertain. There are 13 residues in the CDR3. CDR1 and CDR2 from the germline V gene are DFQATT and SNEGSKA (reference sequence). Trimming pared 0 bases from V and 2 bases from J, leaving 6 bases between. The chain's CDR3 is CSARDVDTDTQYF. In DNA form, the CDR3 reads TGCAGTGCTAGAGATGTCGACACAGATACGCAGTATTTT.